The clone carrying this T cell receptor (beta chain) was observed a few times. This sample stems from a study of blood T cells in healthy people across ages. The CDR3 totals 17 residues. Trimming took 1 base from V and 2 from J; bases not matched to a gene: 4. Germline V gene data show CDR1 as SGHRS and CDR2 as YFSETQ. Combining a sample-barcoded 5' primer with a J-beta primer mix, a second PCR ran for 7 to 11 cycles. MiXCR, applied by TCRdb to the 5' RACE reads, yields one record per CDR3 protein. Of around 990,000 distinct CDR3 sequences in the sample, under 30% are singletons; the top ten hold approximately 0.7%. Another study also made use of these data, one on T cells of mothers and their children.

The sample taken for sequencing was blood. The sequence derives from a girl aged 2-10 years in good health. The rearrangement uses TRBV5-1 and TRBJ2-1; 12 bases align to TRBD2. The CDR3 loop reads CASSLTSGRLTYNEQFF. CDR3 in DNA: TGCGCCAGCAGCTTGACTAGCGGGAGGTTAACCTACAATGAGCAGTTCTTC.